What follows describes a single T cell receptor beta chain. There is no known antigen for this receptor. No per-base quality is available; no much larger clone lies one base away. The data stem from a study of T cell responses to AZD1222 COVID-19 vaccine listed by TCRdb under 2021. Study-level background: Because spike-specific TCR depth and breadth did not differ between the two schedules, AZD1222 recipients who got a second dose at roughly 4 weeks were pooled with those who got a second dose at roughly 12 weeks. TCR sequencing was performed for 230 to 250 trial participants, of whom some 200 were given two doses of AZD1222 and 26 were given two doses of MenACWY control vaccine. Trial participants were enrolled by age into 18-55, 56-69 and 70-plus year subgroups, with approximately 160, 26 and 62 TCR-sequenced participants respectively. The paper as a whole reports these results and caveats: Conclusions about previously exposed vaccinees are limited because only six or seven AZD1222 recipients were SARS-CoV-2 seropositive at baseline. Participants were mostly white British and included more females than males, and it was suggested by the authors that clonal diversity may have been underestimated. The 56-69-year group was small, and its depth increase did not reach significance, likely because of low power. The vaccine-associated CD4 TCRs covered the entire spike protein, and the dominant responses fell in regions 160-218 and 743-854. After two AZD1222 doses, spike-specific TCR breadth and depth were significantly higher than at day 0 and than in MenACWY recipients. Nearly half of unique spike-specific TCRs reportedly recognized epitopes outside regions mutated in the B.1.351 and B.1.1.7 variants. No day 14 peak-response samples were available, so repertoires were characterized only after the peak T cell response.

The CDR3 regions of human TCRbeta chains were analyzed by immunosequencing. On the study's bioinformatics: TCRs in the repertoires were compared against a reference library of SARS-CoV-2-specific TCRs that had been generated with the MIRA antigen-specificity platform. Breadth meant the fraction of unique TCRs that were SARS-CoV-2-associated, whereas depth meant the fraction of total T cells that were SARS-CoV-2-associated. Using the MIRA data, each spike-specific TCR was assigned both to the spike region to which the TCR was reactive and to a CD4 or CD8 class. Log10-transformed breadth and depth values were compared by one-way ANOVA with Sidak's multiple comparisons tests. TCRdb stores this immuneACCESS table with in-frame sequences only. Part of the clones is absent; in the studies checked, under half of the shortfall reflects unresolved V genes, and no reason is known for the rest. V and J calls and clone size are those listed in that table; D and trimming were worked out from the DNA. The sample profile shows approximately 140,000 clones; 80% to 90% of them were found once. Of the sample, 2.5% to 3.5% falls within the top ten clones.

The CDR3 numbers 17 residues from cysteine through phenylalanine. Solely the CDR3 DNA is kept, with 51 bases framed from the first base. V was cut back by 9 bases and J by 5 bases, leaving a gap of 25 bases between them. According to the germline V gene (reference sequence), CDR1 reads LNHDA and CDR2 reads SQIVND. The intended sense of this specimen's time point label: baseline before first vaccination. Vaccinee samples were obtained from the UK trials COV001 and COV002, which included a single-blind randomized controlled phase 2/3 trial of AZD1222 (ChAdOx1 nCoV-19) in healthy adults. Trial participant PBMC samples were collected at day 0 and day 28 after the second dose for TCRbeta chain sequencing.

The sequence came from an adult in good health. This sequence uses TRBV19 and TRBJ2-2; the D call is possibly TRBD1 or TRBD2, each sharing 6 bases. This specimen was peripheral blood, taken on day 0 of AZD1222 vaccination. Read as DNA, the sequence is TGTGCCAGCCAGAGCCGCAAGGGGGTCCGGGGGACCGGGGAGCTGTTTTTT. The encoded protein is CASQSRKGVRGTGELFF.